This T cell receptor beta chain was captured by sequencing in a study of T cells in Graves' hyperthyroidism and ophthalmopathy. General observations from the study: The blood repertoire included most of the expanded thyroid clonotypes above 0.001.

Germline V gene sequence: CDR1 SEHNR, CDR2 FQNEAQ (reference sequence). V was pared by 5 bases and J by 1 base, with 11 bases between. The length of the CDR3 is 14 residues. This clonotype was detected only a few times. Its target is unknown. It was RNA transcripts that yielded the amplified TCR beta CDR3 regions. A set of HTBI primers served as the primers for a first-round RT-PCR of the TCR CDR3. TCRdb redid the calling of the multiplex PCR reads with MiXCR, one entry per CDR3 protein. The sample contains hundreds of thousands of distinct CDR3 sequences, around a third of which appear only once. Graves' hyperthyroidism showing no ophthalmopathy progression within 18 months was considered stable. Exclusion of patients followed from uncontrolled infection, other autoimmune disease, pregnancy or lactation.

The gene calls are TRBV7-9 and TRBJ1-1; D gene ambiguous. The source material was blood. This TCR was recovered from a woman aged 40 to 50 with Graves' hyperthyroidism. The CDR3 bases are TGTGCCAGCAGCACCCAGACGGCGAACACTGAAGCTTTCTTT. Protein: CASSTQTANTEAFF.